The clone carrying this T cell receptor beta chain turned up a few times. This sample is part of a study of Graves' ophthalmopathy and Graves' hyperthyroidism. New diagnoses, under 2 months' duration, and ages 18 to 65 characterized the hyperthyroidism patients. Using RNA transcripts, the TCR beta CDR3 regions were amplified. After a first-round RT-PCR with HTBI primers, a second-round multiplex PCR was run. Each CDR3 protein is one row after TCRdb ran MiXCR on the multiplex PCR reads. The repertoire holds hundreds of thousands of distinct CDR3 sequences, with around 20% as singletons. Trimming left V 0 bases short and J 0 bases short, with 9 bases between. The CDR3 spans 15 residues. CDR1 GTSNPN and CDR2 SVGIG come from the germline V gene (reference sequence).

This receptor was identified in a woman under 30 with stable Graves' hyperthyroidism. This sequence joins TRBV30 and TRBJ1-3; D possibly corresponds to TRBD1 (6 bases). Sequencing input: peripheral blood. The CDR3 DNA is TGTGCCTGGAGTGTGGGGGGCGTCTCTGGAAACACCATATATTTT. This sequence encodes CAWSVGGVSGNTIYF.